This entry features one T cell receptor beta chain sequence. Amplified TCR beta CDR3 regions came from RNA transcripts. When the TCR CDR3 underwent first-round RT-PCR, the HTBI primer set was used. TCRdb re-called the multiplex PCR reads through MiXCR, storing one row per CDR3 protein. The sample consists of 300,000 to 450,000 distinct CDR3 sequences, less than 20% of them appearing once. Exclusions: uncontrolled infection, other autoimmune disease, pregnancy, lactation. The data originate from a study of T cells in Graves' hyperthyroidism and ophthalmopathy. Germline lookup yields CDR1 MNHEY and CDR2 SMNVEV (reference sequence). After removal of 7 bases from V and 1 base from J, the junction contained 10 bases not matched to a gene. The CDR3 totals 17 residues.

The sequenced sample consisted of blood. The gene calls are TRBV27 and TRBJ2-6, with TRBD2 matching over 7 bases. This TCR was recovered from a man between 18 and 35 years old with Graves' ophthalmopathy. The CDR3 DNA is TGTGCCAGCATAGGGGCAGGGAGGGAGTCTGGGGCCAACGTCCTGACTTTC. It encodes CASIGAGRESGANVLTF.